This TCR beta chain was identified during a study of shared clonotypes between healthy human individuals. On the study more broadly: With ages of 18 to 49, the donors were two women and a few men.

It was across several immunoSEQ plates that each subset's genomic DNA was evenly split. Clones were read by immunoSEQ multiplex PCR, and TCRdb kept only the in-frame ones, dropping some. The sample gives approximately 740,000 clones, about 74% of which show up once; around 1.6% is in the top ten. A single count supports this clone. From CD4+ cells came CD45RA+ naive and CD45RA-negative memory subsets. CDR3 length equals 15 residues. CDR1 and CDR2 from the germline V gene are MNHEY and SMNVEV (reference sequence). Deletions cut 6 bases from V and 2 bases from J, with 14 bases between. This chain joins TRBV27 and TRBJ2-1; D gene ambiguous. The specimen sequenced was memory CD4+ T cells sorted from blood. Subset noted: CD45RA-negative fraction. This TCR was recovered from a woman in her 30s in good health. CDR3 residues: CASRLQRLTYNEQFF. The CDR3 nucleotides are TGTGCCAGCAGATTACAACGGCTCACCTACAATGAGCAGTTCTTC.